One and the same sample provided the 14 T cell receptor beta chains below, sequenced in a study of brain metastases from non-small cell lung cancer. Here immunoSEQ multiplex PCR was the method, and the copy in TCRdb shows in-frame clones only, minus some. The data hold 14,000 to 15,000 clones, with over 75% observed a single time. Sequencing was done on a sample of primary lung tumor tissue. The receptors stem from a donor at least 40 years old with non-small cell lung cancer.

The V gene is TRBV24-1, the J gene TRBJ1-2; D unresolved. The V end lost 1 base, the J end lost 2 bases, and 4 bases lay between the germline ends. Per the germline V gene, CDR1 is KGHDR and CDR2 is SFDVKD. There are 13 residues in the CDR3. The CDR3 sequence is CATSDLPNYGYTF. The DNA of the CDR3 is TGTGCCACCAGTGATTTACCCAACTATGGCTACACCTTC.

The V call is TRBV2, the J call TRBJ1-1; D perhaps matches TRBD1 (6 bases). Germline CDR1 and CDR2: SNHLY and FYNNEI. Trimming removed 7 bases at V and 5 bases at J, with 17 bases between. The CDR3 is 14 amino acids. The CDR3 DNA follows: TGTGCCAGCACCCCACTACAGGGTGGGACTGAAGCTTTCTTT. Translating it yields CASTPLQGGTEAFF.

The rearrangement joins TRBV15 to TRBJ2-1; D not certain. The CDR3 runs 12 residues. V was pared by 5 bases and J by 0 bases, with 2 bases between. Germline CDR1 is LNHNV and CDR2 is YYDKDF (reference sequence). CDR3 protein: CATSPSYNEQFF. In DNA form, the CDR3 reads TGTGCCACCAGCCCCTCCTACAATGAGCAGTTCTTC.

V is TRBV3-1 (or the pseudogene TRBV3-2) and J is TRBJ1-1, with D possibly being TRBD1 (6 bases). The CDR3 is 14 amino acids. Germline V CDR1 and CDR2: LGHDT, YNNKEL (reference sequence). Trimming pared 4 bases from V and 0 bases from J, leaving 9 bases between. The CDR3 DNA is TGTGCCAGCAGCCGGGACACGCTGAACACTGAAGCTTTCTTT. This translates into CASSRDTLNTEAFF.

This clone was seen a few times. CDR3 coding DNA: TGTGCCAGCAGTCTCGGACTAGCGGCCCCCTGGGAGCAGTACTTC. Protein product: CASSLGLAAPWEQYF. The chain links TRBV5-8 to TRBJ2-7, with 10 bases matching TRBD2. Germline V gene lookup returns CDR1 SGHTS and CDR2 YDEGEE. The junction had 12 bases not matched to a gene; V was cut back by 5 bases and J by 7 bases. This CDR3 spans 15 amino acids.

The rearrangement joins TRBV14 to TRBJ2-7, with no clear D. There are 20 residues in the CDR3. From germline, CDR1 is SGHDN and CDR2 FVKESK. Trimming shortened V by 0 bases and J by 0 bases, and 24 bases separated the two germline ends. The CDR3 loop reads CASSQEKIKTADFSSYEQYV. The CDR3 bases are TGTGCCAGCAGCCAAGAGAAAATTAAAACAGCAGATTTTAGCTCCTACGAGCAGTACGTC.

The chain combines TRBV12-3 or TRBV12-4 with TRBJ2-1, with TRBD1 identical over 9 bases. The CDR3 contains 12 residues. V shed 3 bases, J shed 10 bases, and the junction held 1 base outside the gene matches. CDR3 region: CASSFGTGEQFF. The CDR3 nucleotides are TGTGCCAGCAGTTTTGGGACAGGGGAGCAGTTCTTC.

The chain recombines TRBV7-2 with TRBJ2-1; D is undetermined. There are 15 residues in the CDR3. Looked up from germline, CDR1 is SGHTA and CDR2 is FQGNSA. V lost 1 base to trimming and J lost 2 bases, with 9 bases between them. For the CDR3, the DNA is TGTGCCAGCAGCTTAGATGGGCAGACCTACAATGAGCAGTTCTTC. Residues: CASSLDGQTYNEQFF. Combining the CDR3 with reference TRBV7-2 and TRBJ2-1 gives the whole variable domain GAGVSQSPSNKVTEKGKDVELRCDPISGHTALYWYRQSLGQGLEFLIYFQGNSAPDKSGLPSDRFSAERTGGSVSTLTIQRTQQEDSAVYLCASSLDGQTYNEQFFGPGTRLTVL.

The V and J genes are TRBV18 and TRBJ2-5; D is possibly TRBD1 or TRBD2 (5 bases each). Trimming shortened V by 1 base and J by 3 bases, and 9 bases separated the two germline ends. Looked up from germline, CDR1 is KGHSH and CDR2 is LQKENI. The CDR3 is made up of 14 amino acids. CDR3 in amino acids: CASSPRLGEETQYF. The CDR3 nucleotides read TGTGCCAGCTCACCACGTCTGGGGGAAGAGACCCAGTACTTC. Full variable domain (outside the CDR3, taken from reference TRBV18 and TRBJ2-5): NAGVMQNPRHLVRRRGQEARLRCSPMKGHSHVYWYRQLPEEGLKFMVYLQKENIIDESGMPKERFSAEFPKEGPSILRIQQVVRGDSAAYFCASSPRLGEETQYFGPGTRLLVL.

About this clone itself: The sample holds other DNA sequences that translate to the same CDR3. The rearrangement uses TRBV15 and TRBJ2-1; D may be TRBD1 (5 bases). The CDR3 sequence is 12 residues long. Trimming left V 1 base short and J 10 bases short, with 8 bases between. Looked up from germline, CDR1 is LNHNV and CDR2 is YYDKDF (reference sequence). This chain's CDR3 is CATSRGAGEQFF. CDR3 bases: TGTGCCACCAGCAGAGGGGCAGGGGAGCAGTTCTTC.

The J gene is TRBJ2-2, the V gene TRBV9; 10 bases fit TRBD2. Germline assignment: CDR1 SGDLS and CDR2 YYNGEE. Trimming removed 6 bases from V and 1 base from J; junction bases left unmatched: 12. The CDR3 covers 18 residues. CDR3 nucleotides: TGTGCCAGCAACCCGAAACCTGCTAGCGGGAGGAACACCGGGGAGCTGTTTTTT. Translating it yields CASNPKPASGRNTGELFF.

This clone was seen a single time. V gene TRBV5-6 combines with J gene TRBJ2-2; D call uncertain. Trimming stripped 0 bases from V and 5 bases from J, with 11 bases between. The CDR3 runs to 15 residues. Looked up from germline, CDR1 is SGHDT and CDR2 is YYEEEE. The CDR3 region is CASSLATLITGELFF. As DNA, the CDR3 is TGTGCCAGCAGCTTGGCGACCTTAATAACCGGGGAGCTGTTTTTT.

This clone was observed a few times. The chain joins TRBV30 to TRBJ1-5; D not resolved. Looked up from germline, CDR1 is GTSNPN and CDR2 is SVGIG (reference sequence). This CDR3 has 13 residues. Deletions cut 2 bases from V and 4 bases from J, with 9 bases between. Here the CDR3 reads CAWSLTGNQPQHF. Here the CDR3 DNA reads TGTGCCTGGAGTCTGACGGGAAATCAGCCCCAGCATTTT.

V gene TRBV18 combines with J gene TRBJ1-1; D might be TRBD1 (5 bases). This CDR3 contains 14 residues. Germline V CDR1 and CDR2: KGHSH, LQKENI. The ends were cut back, 5 bases at V and 2 bases at J, with 12 bases in the middle. CDR3 amino acids: CASSVGRGNTEAFF. The CDR3 nucleotides are TGTGCCAGCTCAGTGGGACGGGGAAACACTGAAGCTTTCTTT.